This TCR beta chain appears in the sequencing data of a study of beta chain features in type 1 diabetes. Study in general: Age, gender and cell yields were similar between patients and healthy donors.

Germline CDR1 and CDR2: SGHTA and FQGNSA. CDR3 length equals 13 residues. V was cut by 3 bases and J by 9 bases, with 12 bases left in between. Expressed TCRB transcripts got sequenced, as all isolated RNA was reverse transcribed. Repertoires were generated with immunoSEQ multiplex PCR, while TCRdb's copy carries only in-frame clones and drops some. The repertoire holds some 44,000 clones, with roughly 50% as singletons. As regards this clone: Its antigen remains unidentified.

Regarding the study as a whole: Researchers reported that naive, central memory and Treg TCRB repertoires appeared more similar in patients than in healthy donors.

Material for sequencing was stem cell memory CD4+ T cells from blood. The chain combines TRBV7-2 with TRBJ2-1; perhaps TRBD1 as D (5 bases). The receptor was derived from a woman in her twenties or thirties in good health. The DNA of the CDR3 is TGTGCCAGCAGCTTGGACAATCAAGGTGAGCAGTTCTTC. Translating gives CASSLDNQGEQFF.